The rows below give T cell receptor beta chains drawn from one sample of a study of blood T cell repertoires in COVID-19. Here immunoSEQ multiplex PCR was the method, and the copy in TCRdb shows in-frame clones only, minus some. The sample comprises 150,000 to 200,000 clones, about 88% of which are singletons, and around 20% rests with the top ten. Sequenced sample: peripheral blood. Receptors originate from a woman older than 75 with acute or convalescent COVID-19. CDR3s include the opening cysteine and the closing phenylalanine or tryptophan. Fields, in order: J gene, D gene, V gene, clone size, CDR3 protein, CDR3 DNA. D genes are given only for firm matches. For some rows the clone size is stated as once, few or many, or as a class when expanded; others skip it.

J gene: TRBJ2-7; D gene: TRBD2; V gene: TRBV28; clone size: once; CDR3 protein: CASSSGGRGASSYYEQYF; CDR3 DNA: TGTGCCAGCAGTTCGGGGGGGAGAGGAGCGTCGTCCTACTACGAGCAGTACTTC
J gene: TRBJ2-5; D gene: TRBD2; V gene: TRBV14; clone size: .; CDR3 protein: CASTQTGGRTQYF; CDR3 DNA: TGTGCCAGCACCCAAACGGGAGGTAGGACCCAGTACTTC
J gene: TRBJ2-5; D gene: .; V gene: TRBV2; clone size: once; CDR3 protein: CASRDLGIQETQYF; CDR3 DNA: TGTGCCAGCCGGGACTTAGGGATACAAGAGACCCAGTACTTC
J gene: TRBJ2-7; D gene: .; V gene: TRBV1; clone size: .; CDR3 protein: CTSSQGLGYEQYF; CDR3 DNA: TGCACCAGCAGCCAAGGACTAGGTTACGAGCAGTACTTC
J gene: TRBJ1-6; D gene: .; V gene: TRBV4-1; clone size: .; CDR3 protein: CASSPRVDSPLHF; CDR3 DNA: TGCGCCAGCAGCCCCAGGGTGGATTCACCCCTCCACTTT
J gene: TRBJ2-5; D gene: .; V gene: TRBV5-6; clone size: .; CDR3 protein: CASSAGLLRETQYF; CDR3 DNA: TGTGCCAGCAGCGCGGGCCTCCTGCGGGAGACCCAGTACTTC
J gene: TRBJ2-1; D gene: .; V gene: TRBV19; clone size: .; CDR3 protein: CASSIDAGGTLYNEQFF; CDR3 DNA: TGTGCCAGTAGTATAGACGCAGGGGGGACTCTCTACAATGAGCAGTTCTTC
J gene: TRBJ2-7; D gene: TRBD1; V gene: TRBV7-9; clone size: .; CDR3 protein: CASSRRDRSDEQYF; CDR3 DNA: TGTGCCAGCAGCCGAAGGGACAGGTCCGACGAGCAGTACTTC
J gene: TRBJ1-2; D gene: TRBD1; V gene: TRBV10-3; clone size: once; CDR3 protein: CAISESGQGSGGYTF; CDR3 DNA: TGTGCCATCAGTGAGTCAGGACAGGGCAGTGGTGGCTACACCTTC
J gene: TRBJ2-5; D gene: TRBD2; V gene: TRBV6-6; clone size: .; CDR3 protein: CASSYISGRSETQYF; CDR3 DNA: TGTGCCAGCAGTTATATTAGCGGGAGATCGGAGACCCAGTACTTC
J gene: TRBJ2-7; D gene: .; V gene: TRBV5-5; clone size: .; CDR3 protein: CASSLVVGLRKPYEQYF; CDR3 DNA: TGTGCCAGCAGCTTGGTCGTGGGGCTTAGGAAACCGTACGAGCAGTACTTC
J gene: TRBJ1-2; D gene: .; V gene: TRBV2; clone size: .; CDR3 protein: CASRARTAPGGYTF; CDR3 DNA: TGTGCCAGCAGGGCCAGGACAGCCCCGGGGGGCTACACCTTC
J gene: TRBJ2-5; D gene: .; V gene: TRBV28; clone size: .; CDR3 protein: CASSSLDGDARDTNTFGETQYF; CDR3 DNA: TGTGCCAGCAGTTCTCTCGATGGAGATGCCCGGGACACGAACACATTCGGGGAGACCCAGTACTTC
J gene: TRBJ1-5; D gene: .; V gene: TRBV1; clone size: .; CDR3 protein: CTSSRGQNSNQPQHF; CDR3 DNA: TGCACCAGCAGCCGGGGACAGAATAGCAATCAGCCCCAGCATTTT
J gene: TRBJ2-1; D gene: TRBD1; V gene: TRBV7-7; clone size: .; CDR3 protein: CASSSGQGGGNEQFF; CDR3 DNA: TGTGCTAGCAGCTCTGGACAGGGTGGTGGCAATGAGCAGTTCTTC
J gene: TRBJ2-7; D gene: .; V gene: TRBV5-1; clone size: .; CDR3 protein: CASSLQGSSYEQYF; CDR3 DNA: TGCGCCAGCAGCTTACAGGGCAGCTCCTACGAGCAGTACTTC
J gene: TRBJ2-4; D gene: .; V gene: TRBV6-5; clone size: .; CDR3 protein: CASARRDLGHIQYF; CDR3 DNA: TGTGCCAGCGCCCGGCGGGACCTGGGGCACATTCAGTACTTC
J gene: TRBJ1-4; D gene: TRBD1; V gene: TRBV18; clone size: .; CDR3 protein: CASSPTGQGVSNEKLFF; CDR3 DNA: TGTGCCAGCTCACCAACGGGACAGGGAGTTTCTAATGAAAAACTGTTTTTT
J gene: TRBJ2-2; D gene: TRBD2; V gene: TRBV4-1; clone size: .; CDR3 protein: CASSQGLAGTGELFF; CDR3 DNA: TGCGCCAGCAGCCAAGGACTAGCGGGCACCGGGGAGCTGTTTTTT
J gene: TRBJ2-7; D gene: .; V gene: TRBV7-9; clone size: .; CDR3 protein: CASSLEGVGEQYF; CDR3 DNA: TGTGCCAGCAGCTTGGAGGGAGTAGGGGAGCAGTACTTC
J gene: TRBJ1-6; D gene: .; V gene: TRBV30; clone size: few; CDR3 protein: CAWKKGANNSPLHF; CDR3 DNA: TGTGCCTGGAAAAAGGGAGCGAATAATTCACCCCTCCACTTT
J gene: TRBJ2-7; D gene: .; V gene: TRBV6-5; clone size: .; CDR3 protein: CASSPRRVPYEQYF; CDR3 DNA: TGTGCCAGCAGTCCGCGGCGGGTCCCCTACGAGCAGTACTTC
J gene: TRBJ2-2; D gene: TRBD1; V gene: TRBV7-6; clone size: .; CDR3 protein: CASSPGTGWTGELFF; CDR3 DNA: TGTGCTAGCAGCCCCGGGACAGGGTGGACCGGGGAGCTGTTTTTT
J gene: TRBJ1-2; D gene: TRBD1; V gene: TRBV19; clone size: .; CDR3 protein: CARHRVGQRCIGFYYTF; CDR3 DNA: TGTGCCAGACACCGAGTGGGACAGCGGTGTATCGGGTTTTACTACACCTTC
J gene: TRBJ2-1; D gene: TRBD2; V gene: TRBV3-1/TRBV3-2; clone size: .; CDR3 protein: CASSLAGSPSNEQFF; CDR3 DNA: TGTGCCAGCAGCCTAGCGGGCTCCCCCTCAAATGAGCAGTTCTTC
J gene: TRBJ1-3; D gene: .; V gene: TRBV18; clone size: .; CDR3 protein: CASSPGQDTIYF; CDR3 DNA: TGTGCCAGCTCACCAGGGCAGGACACCATATATTTT
J gene: TRBJ2-7; D gene: TRBD1; V gene: TRBV5-1; clone size: .; CDR3 protein: CASSLDQGAYEQYF; CDR3 DNA: TGCGCCAGCAGCTTGGACCAGGGGGCCTACGAGCAGTACTTC
J gene: TRBJ2-1; D gene: .; V gene: TRBV7-2; clone size: once; CDR3 protein: CASSLGRGSYNEQFF; CDR3 DNA: TGTGCCAGCAGCTTAGGCAGGGGATCCTACAATGAGCAGTTCTTC
J gene: TRBJ2-3; D gene: TRBD2; V gene: TRBV3-1/TRBV3-2; clone size: .; CDR3 protein: CASSHLPQLGGGHNTQYF; CDR3 DNA: TGTGCCAGCAGCCATCTCCCCCAACTTGGCGGGGGGCATAATACGCAGTATTTT
J gene: TRBJ2-5; D gene: .; V gene: TRBV6-5; clone size: .; CDR3 protein: CASSYSGRAPETQYF; CDR3 DNA: TGTGCCAGCAGTTACTCGGGCAGGGCGCCTGAGACCCAGTACTTC
J gene: TRBJ2-2; D gene: TRBD1; V gene: TRBV29-1; clone size: .; CDR3 protein: CSAGQGAVTGELFF; CDR3 DNA: TGCAGCGCTGGACAGGGGGCGGTTACCGGGGAGCTGTTTTTT
J gene: TRBJ1-2; D gene: TRBD1; V gene: TRBV5-4; clone size: once; CDR3 protein: CASSFWDRNYGYTF; CDR3 DNA: TGTGCCAGCAGCTTCTGGGACAGAAACTATGGCTACACCTTC
J gene: TRBJ1-5; D gene: .; V gene: TRBV2; clone size: .; CDR3 protein: CASSEDTYQPQHF; CDR3 DNA: TGTGCCAGCAGTGAAGACACGTATCAGCCCCAGCATTTT
J gene: TRBJ1-1; D gene: .; V gene: TRBV28; clone size: .; CDR3 protein: CASSLLGTGNTEAFF; CDR3 DNA: TGTGCCAGCAGTTTATTGGGTACAGGGAACACTGAAGCTTTCTTT
J gene: TRBJ2-6; D gene: TRBD1; V gene: TRBV5-8; clone size: .; CDR3 protein: CASSPRQGAHGANVLTF; CDR3 DNA: TGTGCCAGCAGCCCTCGACAGGGGGCGCATGGGGCCAACGTCCTGACTTTC
J gene: TRBJ1-2; D gene: TRBD1; V gene: TRBV9; clone size: .; CDR3 protein: CASSALGTGNYGYTF; CDR3 DNA: TGTGCCAGCAGCGCGCTAGGGACAGGAAACTATGGCTACACCTTC
J gene: TRBJ2-5; D gene: TRBD2; V gene: TRBV7-2; clone size: .; CDR3 protein: CASRRTSEGSQYF; CDR3 DNA: TGTGCCAGCAGAAGGACTAGTGAGGGGTCCCAGTACTTC
J gene: TRBJ2-4; D gene: .; V gene: TRBV5-1; clone size: once; CDR3 protein: CASSDTLSAQNIQYF; CDR3 DNA: TGCGCCAGCAGCGACACCCTTAGCGCACAGAACATTCAGTACTTC
J gene: TRBJ2-2; D gene: TRBD1; V gene: TRBV11-2; clone size: .; CDR3 protein: CASSRQGATGELFF; CDR3 DNA: TGTGCCAGCAGTCGACAGGGGGCAACCGGGGAGCTGTTTTTT
J gene: TRBJ1-1; D gene: .; V gene: TRBV7-9; clone size: .; CDR3 protein: CASSFMWTAEAFF; CDR3 DNA: TGTGCCAGCAGCTTTATGTGGACAGCTGAAGCTTTCTTT
J gene: TRBJ2-1; D gene: TRBD2; V gene: TRBV3-1/TRBV3-2; clone size: .; CDR3 protein: CASSLLAALNRRSYNEQFF; CDR3 DNA: TGTGCCAGCAGCCTACTAGCGGCCCTCAACCGGAGATCCTACAATGAGCAGTTCTTC
J gene: TRBJ1-6; D gene: TRBD1; V gene: TRBV3-1/TRBV3-2; clone size: .; CDR3 protein: CASSQEGQSTRQGYSPLHF; CDR3 DNA: TGTGCCAGCAGCCAAGAAGGACAGTCCACCCGACAGGGATATTCACCCCTCCACTTT
J gene: TRBJ1-4; D gene: TRBD1; V gene: TRBV5-4; clone size: .; CDR3 protein: CASSPTGEIEKLFF; CDR3 DNA: TGTGCCAGCTCCCCGACAGGGGAAATTGAAAAACTGTTTTTT
J gene: TRBJ1-4; D gene: TRBD1; V gene: TRBV30; clone size: .; CDR3 protein: CAWSIGGRANEKLFF; CDR3 DNA: TGTGCCTGGAGTATAGGGGGCAGGGCTAATGAAAAACTGTTTTTT
J gene: TRBJ2-1; D gene: .; V gene: TRBV6-5; clone size: .; CDR3 protein: CASSIAVSYNEQFF; CDR3 DNA: TGTGCCAGCAGTATAGCGGTTTCCTACAATGAGCAGTTCTTC
J gene: TRBJ1-2; D gene: .; V gene: TRBV5-1; clone size: once; CDR3 protein: CASSPYNSGTPAFF; CDR3 DNA: TGCGCCAGCAGCCCATACAACAGCGGAACCCCGGCTTTCTTC
J gene: TRBJ2-7; D gene: .; V gene: TRBV5-8; clone size: .; CDR3 protein: CASSAAAASYEQYF; CDR3 DNA: TGTGCCAGCAGCGCGGCGGCAGCCTCCTACGAGCAGTACTTC
J gene: TRBJ1-1; D gene: .; V gene: TRBV25-1; clone size: few; CDR3 protein: CASSDSSFRGVDTEAFF; CDR3 DNA: TGTGCCAGCAGTGACTCAAGTTTTCGGGGGGTAGACACTGAAGCTTTCTTT
J gene: TRBJ2-5; D gene: TRBD2; V gene: TRBV28; clone size: .; CDR3 protein: CASSPGTSEETQYF; CDR3 DNA: TGTGCCAGCAGTCCCGGGACTAGTGAAGAGACCCAGTACTTC
J gene: TRBJ1-2; D gene: TRBD1; V gene: TRBV5-1; clone size: .; CDR3 protein: CASSLDPGQIYGYTF; CDR3 DNA: TGCGCCAGCAGCTTGGACCCGGGACAGATTTATGGCTACACCTTC
J gene: TRBJ1-1; D gene: .; V gene: TRBV3-1/TRBV3-2; clone size: .; CDR3 protein: CASSRVNTEAFF; CDR3 DNA: TGTGCCAGCAGTCGGGTGAACACTGAAGCTTTCTTT
J gene: TRBJ2-7; D gene: TRBD2; V gene: TRBV4-1; clone size: .; CDR3 protein: CASSQVASGGTLEQYF; CDR3 DNA: TGCGCCAGCAGCCAGGTAGCTAGCGGGGGAACGCTCGAGCAGTACTTC
J gene: TRBJ2-7; D gene: TRBD1; V gene: TRBV27; clone size: .; CDR3 protein: CASSLSKTGTGVSYEQYF; CDR3 DNA: TGTGCCAGCAGTTTATCAAAAACCGGGACAGGGGTCTCCTACGAGCAGTACTTC
J gene: TRBJ1-2; D gene: .; V gene: TRBV9; clone size: once; CDR3 protein: CASSVKTGSSYTF; CDR3 DNA: TGTGCCAGCAGCGTAAAGACGGGGTCAAGCTACACCTTC
J gene: TRBJ1-5; D gene: .; V gene: TRBV6-2/TRBV6-3; clone size: .; CDR3 protein: CASSPRPGGSQPQHF; CDR3 DNA: TGTGCCAGCAGTCCCCGGCCCGGGGGTAGTCAGCCCCAGCATTTT
J gene: TRBJ2-2; D gene: .; V gene: TRBV11-2; clone size: .; CDR3 protein: CASSPGRGYTGELFF; CDR3 DNA: TGTGCCAGCAGCCCGGGTAGGGGTTACACCGGGGAGCTGTTTTTT
J gene: TRBJ1-1; D gene: .; V gene: TRBV15; clone size: once; CDR3 protein: CATSRDRGGGNTEAFF; CDR3 DNA: TGTGCCACCAGCAGAGACCGAGGGGGGGGAAACACTGAAGCTTTCTTT